One and the same sample provided the 9 T cell receptor beta chains below, sequenced in a study of shared clonotypes between healthy human individuals. Generated by immunoSEQ multiplex PCR, the TCRdb table keeps only in-frame clones and is missing some. The data show roughly 2.5 million clones, more than 90% seen once. The sequenced sample consisted of naive CD4+ T cells sorted from blood. Stated subset: CD45RA+ positively selected. These receptor sequences come from a man in his late teens or twenties in good health.

The chain couples TRBV5-1 to TRBJ1-1; tentatively, D is TRBD1 (5 bases). Trimming removed 4 bases at V and 5 bases at J, with 15 bases between. Per the germline V gene, CDR1 is SGHRS and CDR2 is YFSETQ. This CDR3 is built from 14 residues. The DNA for the CDR3 is TGCGCCAGCAGCCGAACGGGACCCAAGACTGAAGCTTTCTTT. This translates into CASSRTGPKTEAFF.

This chain connects TRBV6-6 to TRBJ1-1; 7 positions agree with TRBD1. The V gene end was trimmed by 6 bases and the J gene end by 3 bases; junction bases not matched to a gene: 10. This CDR3 spans 15 amino acids. Germline-derived CDR1 and CDR2 are MNHNY and SVGAGI (reference sequence). The CDR3 DNA is TGTGCCAGCAGAACTAACAGGGGATTGGACACTGAAGCTTTCTTT. It is translated as CASRTNRGLDTEAFF.

This clone was counted between two and nine times. The sample carries other DNA sequences with the same CDR3. DNA of the CDR3: TGTGCCTGGAGTGGGTCCTACGAGCAGTACTTC. Translation gives CAWSGSYEQYF. V gene TRBV30 combines with J gene TRBJ2-7; D unclear. CDR1 GTSNPN and CDR2 SVGIG come from the germline V gene (reference sequence). This CDR3 region has 11 residues. Trimming stripped 1 base from V and 1 base from J, with 2 bases between.

This clone has only one observation. The rearrangement uses TRBV25-1 and TRBJ2-5; TRBD1 aligns across 8 bases. Per germline, CDR1 MGHDK and CDR2 SYGVNS. V lost 2 bases to trimming and J lost 4 bases; unmatched junction nucleotides: 6. The CDR3 has 15 amino acids. The CDR3 nucleotides are TGTGCCAGCAGTGAACCAGGGGGCGCGGGAGAGACCCAGTACTTC. It encodes CASSEPGGAGETQYF.

The V and J genes are TRBV6-1 and TRBJ1-2; 8 bases are shared with TRBD1. V gave up 7 bases and J gave up 4 bases; unmatched junction bases: 2. The CDR3 is made up of 12 amino acids. Germline V lookup: CDR1 MNHNS, CDR2 SASEGT. Written as DNA, the CDR3 is TGTGCCAGCACCGGGACAGGCTATGGCTACACCTTC. Amino acid sequence: CASTGTGYGYTF.

The chain employs TRBV11-2 and TRBJ2-7; TRBD2 matches at 8 bases. The V gene end was trimmed by 0 bases and the J gene end by 6 bases; junction bases not matched to a gene: 7. The CDR3 loop spans 15 amino acids. CDR1 and CDR2 from the germline V gene are SGHAT and FQNNGV. The CDR3 sequence is CASSLDGGARGEQYF. CDR3 DNA: TGTGCCAGCAGCTTAGACGGGGGGGCACGAGGCGAGCAGTACTTC.

A note on this clone: This sample also contains other DNA sequences that code for the same CDR3. The chain has TRBV7-2 and TRBJ2-5; D unresolved. The CDR3 has 14 amino acids. Germline CDR1 and CDR2: SGHTA and FQGNSA. Trimming stripped 1 base from V and 2 bases from J, with 8 bases between. The CDR3 region is CASSLGMGQETQYF. The DNA for the CDR3 is TGTGCCAGCAGCTTAGGGATGGGACAAGAGACCCAGTACTTC.

The V call is TRBV2, the J call TRBJ1-6; no clear D. The V gene lost 4 bases and the J gene lost 7 bases, with 8 bases spanning the gap. Germline-derived CDR1 and CDR2 are SNHLY and FYNNEI. The CDR3 is 13 amino acids. The CDR3 bases are TGTGCCAGCAGTGGGGATCGAAATTCACCCCTCCACTTT. It yields the protein CASSGDRNSPLHF.

V and J are TRBV5-5 and TRBJ1-3; D remains ambiguous. Germline loops: CDR1 SGHKS, CDR2 YYEKEE (reference sequence). The CDR3 is 17 amino acids. With 4 bases removed from V and 0 bases from J, the gap between germline ends came to 17 bases. The CDR3 DNA follows: TGTGCCAGCAGCCCCGGAGGCGGGCACACCTCTGGAAACACCATATATTTT. Amino acids: CASSPGGGHTSGNTIYF.